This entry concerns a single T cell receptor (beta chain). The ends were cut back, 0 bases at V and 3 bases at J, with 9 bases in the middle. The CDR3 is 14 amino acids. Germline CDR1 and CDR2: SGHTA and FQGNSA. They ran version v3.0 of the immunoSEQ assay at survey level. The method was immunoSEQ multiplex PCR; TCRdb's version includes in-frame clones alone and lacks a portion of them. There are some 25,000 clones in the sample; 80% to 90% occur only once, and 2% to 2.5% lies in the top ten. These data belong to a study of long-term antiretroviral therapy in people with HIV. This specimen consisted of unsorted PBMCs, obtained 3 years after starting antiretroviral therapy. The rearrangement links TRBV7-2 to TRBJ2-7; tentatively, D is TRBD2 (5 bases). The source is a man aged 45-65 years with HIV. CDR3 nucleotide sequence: TGTGCCAGCAGCTTAGCCCCGGGGAGCTACGAGCAGTACTTC. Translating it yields CASSLAPGSYEQYF.